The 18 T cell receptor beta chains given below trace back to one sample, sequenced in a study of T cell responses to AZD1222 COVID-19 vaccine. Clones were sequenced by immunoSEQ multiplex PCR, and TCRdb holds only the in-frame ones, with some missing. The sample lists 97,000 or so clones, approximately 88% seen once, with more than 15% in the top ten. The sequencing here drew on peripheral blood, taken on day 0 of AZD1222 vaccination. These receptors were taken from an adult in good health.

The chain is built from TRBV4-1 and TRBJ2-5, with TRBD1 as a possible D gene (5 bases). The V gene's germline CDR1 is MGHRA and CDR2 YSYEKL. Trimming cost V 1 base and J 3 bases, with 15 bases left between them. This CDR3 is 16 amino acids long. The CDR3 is CASSQGPVGVKETQYF. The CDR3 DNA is TGCGCCAGCAGCCAAGGACCTGTAGGGGTAAAAGAGACCCAGTACTTC.

The chain's CDR3 is CASTRRREASYNEQFF. CDR3 nucleotides: TGTGCCAGCACACGTAGGAGGGAGGCCTCCTACAATGAGCAGTTCTTC. V is TRBV27 and J is TRBJ2-1, with a possible D match to TRBD2 (6 bases). The CDR3 length is 16 residues. V lost 7 bases and J lost 0, with 16 bases in between. The germline V gene encodes CDR1 MNHEY and CDR2 SMNVEV (reference sequence).

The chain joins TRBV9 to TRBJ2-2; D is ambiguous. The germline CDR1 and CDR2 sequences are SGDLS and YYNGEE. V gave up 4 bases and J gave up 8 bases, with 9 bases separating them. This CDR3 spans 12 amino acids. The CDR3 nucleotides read TGTGCCAGCAGCAGGCGGAATGGGGAGCTGTTTTTT. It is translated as CASSRRNGELFF.

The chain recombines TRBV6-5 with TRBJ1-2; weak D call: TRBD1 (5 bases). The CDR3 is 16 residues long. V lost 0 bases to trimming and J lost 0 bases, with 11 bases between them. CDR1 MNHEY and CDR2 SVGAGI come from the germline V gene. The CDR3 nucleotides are TGTGCCAGCAGTTACTCAAGGACACGGTCTAACTATGGCTACACCTTC. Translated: CASSYSRTRSNYGYTF.

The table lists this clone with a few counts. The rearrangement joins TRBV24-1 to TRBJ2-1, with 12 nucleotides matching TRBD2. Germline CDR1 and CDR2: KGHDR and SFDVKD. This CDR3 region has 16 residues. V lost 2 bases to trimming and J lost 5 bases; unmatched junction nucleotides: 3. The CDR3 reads CATSDSSGGAHNEQFF. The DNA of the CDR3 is TGTGCCACCAGTGATTCTAGCGGGGGGGCCCACAATGAGCAGTTCTTC.

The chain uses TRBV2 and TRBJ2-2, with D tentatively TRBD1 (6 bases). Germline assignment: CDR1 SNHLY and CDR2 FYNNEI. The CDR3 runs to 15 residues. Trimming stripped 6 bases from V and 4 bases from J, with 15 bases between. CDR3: CASRTSDSRTGELFF. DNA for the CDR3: TGTGCCAGCAGAACCTCGGACAGCCGCACCGGGGAGCTGTTTTTT.

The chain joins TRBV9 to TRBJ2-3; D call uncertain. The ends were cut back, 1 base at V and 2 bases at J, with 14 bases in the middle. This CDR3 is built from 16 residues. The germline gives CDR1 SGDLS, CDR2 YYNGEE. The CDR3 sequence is CASSVYSSRITDTQYF. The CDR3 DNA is TGTGCCAGCAGCGTATACTCCAGCAGAATCACAGATACGCAGTATTTT.

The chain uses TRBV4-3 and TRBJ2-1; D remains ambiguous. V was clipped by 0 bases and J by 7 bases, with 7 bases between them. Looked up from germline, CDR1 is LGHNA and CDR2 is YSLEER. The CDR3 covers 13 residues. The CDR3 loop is CASSQELVNEQFF. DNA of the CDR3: TGCGCCAGCAGCCAAGAATTGGTTAATGAGCAGTTCTTC.

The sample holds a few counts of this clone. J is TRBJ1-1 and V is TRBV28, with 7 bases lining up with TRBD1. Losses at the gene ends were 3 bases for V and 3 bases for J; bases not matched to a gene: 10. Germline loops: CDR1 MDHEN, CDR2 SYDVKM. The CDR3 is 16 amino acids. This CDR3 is CASSLILRGGHTEAFF. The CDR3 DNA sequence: TGTGCCAGCAGTTTGATTCTCAGGGGGGGGCACACTGAAGCTTTCTTT.

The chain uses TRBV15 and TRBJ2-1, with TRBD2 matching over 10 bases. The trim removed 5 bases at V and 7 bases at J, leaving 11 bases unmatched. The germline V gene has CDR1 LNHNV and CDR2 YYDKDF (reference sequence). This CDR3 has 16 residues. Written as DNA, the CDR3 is TGTGCCACCAGCGGTCAACTAGCGGGGTTTTCAAATGAGCAGTTCTTC. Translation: CATSGQLAGFSNEQFF.

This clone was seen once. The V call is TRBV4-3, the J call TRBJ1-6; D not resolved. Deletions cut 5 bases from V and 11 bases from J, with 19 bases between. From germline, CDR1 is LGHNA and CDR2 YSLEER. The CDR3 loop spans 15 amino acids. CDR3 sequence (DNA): TGCGCCAGCAGCTACCAACGGGATGGAAATACACCCCTCCACTTT. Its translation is CASSYQRDGNTPLHF.

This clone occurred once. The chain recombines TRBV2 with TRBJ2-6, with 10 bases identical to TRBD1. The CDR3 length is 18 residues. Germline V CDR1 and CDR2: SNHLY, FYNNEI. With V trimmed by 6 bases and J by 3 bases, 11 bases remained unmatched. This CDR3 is CASRGAGTGALGANVLTF. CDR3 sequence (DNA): TGTGCCAGCAGGGGTGCCGGGACAGGGGCTCTTGGGGCCAACGTCCTGACTTTC.

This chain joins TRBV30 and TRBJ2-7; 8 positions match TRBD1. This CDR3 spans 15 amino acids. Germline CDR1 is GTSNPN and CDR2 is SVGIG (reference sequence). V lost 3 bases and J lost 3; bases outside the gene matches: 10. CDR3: CAWSGIDRGSYEQYV. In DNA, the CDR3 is TGTGCCTGGAGCGGGATCGACAGGGGTAGCTACGAGCAGTACGTC.

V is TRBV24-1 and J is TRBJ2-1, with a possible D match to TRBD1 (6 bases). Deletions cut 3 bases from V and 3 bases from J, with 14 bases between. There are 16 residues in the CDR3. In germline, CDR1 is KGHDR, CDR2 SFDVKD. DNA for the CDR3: TGTGCCACCAGTGATAACTCCGGGACACACTACAATGAGCAGTTCTTC. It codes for CATSDNSGTHYNEQFF.

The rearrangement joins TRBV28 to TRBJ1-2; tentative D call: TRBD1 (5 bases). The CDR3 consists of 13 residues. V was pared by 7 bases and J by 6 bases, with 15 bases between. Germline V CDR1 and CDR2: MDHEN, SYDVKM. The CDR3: CASTDRGTHGYTF. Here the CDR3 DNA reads TGTGCCAGCACCGATCGGGGGACGCATGGCTACACCTTC.

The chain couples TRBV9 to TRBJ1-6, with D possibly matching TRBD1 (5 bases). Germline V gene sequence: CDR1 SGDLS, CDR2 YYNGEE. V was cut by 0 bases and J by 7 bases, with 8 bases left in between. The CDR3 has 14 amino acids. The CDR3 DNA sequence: TGTGCCAGCAGCGTAGAGGGGTTAAATTCACCCCTCCACTTT. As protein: CASSVEGLNSPLHF. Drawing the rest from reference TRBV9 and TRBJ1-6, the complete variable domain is DSGVTQTPKHLITATGQRVTLRCSPRSGDLSVYWYQQSLDQGLQFLIQYYNGEERAKGNILERFSAQQFPDLHSELNLSSLELGDSALYFCASSVEGLNSPLHFGNGTRLTVT.

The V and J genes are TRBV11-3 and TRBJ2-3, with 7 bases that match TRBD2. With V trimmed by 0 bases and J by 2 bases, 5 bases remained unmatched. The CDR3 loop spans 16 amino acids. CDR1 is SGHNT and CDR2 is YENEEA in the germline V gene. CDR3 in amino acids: CASSLDFLAVTDTQYF. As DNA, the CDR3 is TGTGCCAGCAGCTTAGATTTCCTAGCGGTCACAGATACGCAGTATTTT.

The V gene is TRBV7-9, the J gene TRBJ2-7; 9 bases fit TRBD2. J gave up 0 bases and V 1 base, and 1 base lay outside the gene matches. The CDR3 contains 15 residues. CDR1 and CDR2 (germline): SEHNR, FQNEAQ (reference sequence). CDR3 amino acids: CASSLGSGGSYEQYV. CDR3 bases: TGTGCCAGCAGCTTAGGTAGCGGGGGCTCCTACGAGCAGTACGTC.